The present entry profiles one TCR beta chain with its context. Germline V CDR1 and CDR2: SQVTM, ANQGSEA. The CDR3 is 14 amino acids. Trimming removed 4 bases at V and 6 bases at J, with 19 bases between. TCRdb re-derived calls from the 5' RACE reads in MiXCR, one entry per CDR3 protein. The sample lists 9,500 to 15,000 distinct CDR3 sequences; 51% were seen once. Cells sorted as Tregs were CD4+, CD25+ and CD127-/low. The chain uses TRBV29-1 and TRBJ2-7; tentatively, D is TRBD1 (6 bases). Sequencing input: tumor-infiltrating Tregs sorted from the breast tumor. This clonotype was obtained from a female donor with breast cancer. CDR3 sequence reads: CSVAGAAEGVEQYV. The CDR3 DNA reads TGCAGCGTTGCGGGTGCGGCAGAGGGGGTCGAGCAGTACGTC.